The 21 T cell receptor beta chains below come from one sample, sequenced in a study of CD8 T cells in ankylosing spondylitis. TCRdb called the 5' RACE reads again in MiXCR, with one record for every CDR3 protein. The profile shows about 240,000 distinct CDR3 sequences, approximately 11% of them singletons. The sample comprised blood, either unsorted or a sorted T cell fraction (not recorded which). The receptors come from a male donor with ankylosing spondylitis or in good health (not recorded which).

This clonotype was observed a handful of times. The DNA of the CDR3 is TGCGCCAGCAGCTTGGCTCCGGAAAGCACAGATACGCAGTATTTT. The encoded protein is CASSLAPESTDTQYF. This chain joins TRBV5-1 and TRBJ2-3; the D is unclear. Germline lookup yields CDR1 SGHRS and CDR2 YFSETQ. CDR3 length: 15 amino acids. V gave up 0 bases and J gave up 0 bases, with 8 bases separating them.

V is TRBV6-5 and J is TRBJ1-5; 9 positions match TRBD1. The trim removed 4 bases at V and 6 bases at J, leaving 7 bases unmatched. Germline CDR1 MNHEY, CDR2 SVGAGI. The CDR3 is 15 amino acids. This CDR3 reads CASSSGGQGGQPQHF. The CDR3 DNA reads as TGTGCCAGCAGTTCCGGGGGACAGGGAGGTCAGCCCCAGCATTTT.

There are many counts of this clonotype. The chain joins TRBV29-1 to TRBJ2-2, with TRBD1 matching over 7 bases. Trimming took 0 bases from V and 6 from J; bases not matched to a gene: 10. Looked up from germline, CDR1 is SQVTM and CDR2 is ANQGSEA. CDR3 length: 16 amino acids. The CDR3 nucleotides read TGCAGCGTTGAAGATAACAGACAGGGTGATGCCGGGGAGCTGTTTTTT. Its translation: CSVEDNRQGDAGELFF.

The gene calls are TRBV5-5 and TRBJ1-5; TRBD1 is a possible D gene (6 bases). Deletions cut 4 bases from V and 9 bases from J, with 14 bases between. CDR1 is SGHKS, CDR2 YYEKEE, per germline (reference sequence). The CDR3 spans 13 residues. The CDR3 here is CASSASGEWPQHF. CDR3 nucleotide sequence: TGTGCCAGCAGCGCATCAGGGGAATGGCCCCAGCATTTT.

This chain connects TRBV7-9 to TRBJ1-6; D is uncertain. The CDR3 length is 15 residues. V lost 5 bases to trimming and J lost 7 bases, with 15 bases between them. The germline gives CDR1 SEHNR, CDR2 FQNEAQ (reference sequence). The CDR3 nucleotides read TGTGCCAGCAGCCCTACCGCGGGGTCCAATTCACCCCTCCACTTT. Translated, it gives CASSPTAGSNSPLHF.

Notes on this clonotype: A much larger clonotype is one base distant, so this may be a read error. This rearrangement joins TRBV5-6 to TRBJ2-7; tentatively, D is TRBD1 or TRBD2 (5 bases each). The CDR3 is 16 amino acids. Germline-derived CDR1 and CDR2 are SGHDT and YYEEEE. The CDR3 protein is CASSGREGRQYYVQYF. The CDR3 DNA reads TGTGCCAGCAGCGGTCGTGAGGGACGCCAATACTACGTGCAGTACTTC.

The chain combines TRBV20-1 with TRBJ2-5; 8 nucleotides align to TRBD2. The germline V gene has CDR1 DFQATT and CDR2 SNEGSKA (reference sequence). J gave up 3 bases and V 4 bases, and 10 bases lay outside the gene matches. CDR3 length equals 15 residues. The CDR3 region has the DNA TGCAGTGCTACCGGGGTTAGCGGGAAAGAAGAGACCCAGTACTTC. Its translation is CSATGVSGKEETQYF.

This clonotype was found a few times. Just one base apart from a much larger clone, this may be a read error. The chain carries TRBV5-1 and TRBJ2-3; the D is unclear. The germline gives CDR1 SGHRS, CDR2 YFSETQ. V was clipped by 3 bases and J by 8 bases, with 10 bases between them. The CDR3 is 12 amino acids. CDR3 nucleotide sequence: TGCGCCAGCAGCTACGGTGGGCGTACGCAGTATTTT. Its protein is CASSYGGRTQYF. Combining the CDR3 with reference TRBV5-1 and TRBJ2-3 gives the whole variable domain KAGVTQTPRYLIKTRGQQVTLSCSPISGHRSVSWYQQTPGQGLQFLFEYFSETQRNKGNFPGRFSGRQFSNSRSEMNVSTLELGDSALYLCASSYGGRTQYFGPGTRLTVL.

This clonotype was recorded many times. This sequence joins TRBV29-1 and TRBJ2-2; TRBD1 matches 8 bases. In germline, CDR1 is SQVTM, CDR2 ANQGSEA. This CDR3 contains 14 residues. V lost 0 bases and J lost 4; bases outside the gene matches: 1. Written as DNA, the CDR3 is TGCAGCGTTGAAGAACAGGGGGTCACCGGGGAGCTGTTTTTT. Amino acids: CSVEEQGVTGELFF.

This clonotype was counted at least ten times. J is TRBJ2-1 and V is TRBV12-3 or TRBV12-4; 7 nucleotides agree with TRBD1. CDR3 length: 16 residues. The V gene end was trimmed by 5 bases and the J gene end by 4 bases; junction bases not matched to a gene: 11. CDR3 amino acids: CASSDLRDRQYNEQFF. CDR3 DNA: TGTGCCAGCAGTGACCTCCGGGACAGACAGTACAATGAGCAGTTCTTC.

This clonotype showed up many times. The chain combines TRBV12-3 or TRBV12-4 with TRBJ2-7, with 12 bases identical to TRBD2. The length of the CDR3 is 16 residues. J was trimmed by 0 bases and V by 5 bases; bases with no gene match: 5. The CDR3 protein is CASSGSSGGDSYEQYF. DNA of the CDR3: TGTGCCAGCAGTGGGTCTAGCGGGGGGGACTCCTACGAGCAGTACTTC.

At least ten counts were recorded for this clonotype. V usage is TRBV20-1 and J usage is TRBJ1-1; D gene uncertain. Trimming took off 1 base at V and 2 bases at J, with 5 bases between the two ends. This CDR3 is built from 12 residues. Germline V lookup: CDR1 DFQATT, CDR2 SNEGSKA (reference sequence). CDR3 loop: CSARGFNTEAFF. The CDR3 nucleotides read TGCAGTGCTAGAGGATTTAACACTGAAGCTTTCTTT.

This clonotype was detected ten times or more. The chain links TRBV5-1 to TRBJ2-2, with a possible D match to TRBD1 (6 bases). CDR1 is SGHRS, CDR2 YFSETQ, per germline. Deletions cut 1 base from V and 1 base from J, with 17 bases between. The length of the CDR3 is 18 residues. The CDR3 protein is CASSLPKAGTLNTGELFF. CDR3 DNA: TGCGCCAGCAGCTTGCCAAAGGCCGGGACATTGAACACCGGGGAGCTGTTTTTT. Full variable domain (outside the CDR3, taken from reference TRBV5-1 and TRBJ2-2): KAGVTQTPRYLIKTRGQQVTLSCSPISGHRSVSWYQQTPGQGLQFLFEYFSETQRNKGNFPGRFSGRQFSNSRSEMNVSTLELGDSALYLCASSLPKAGTLNTGELFFGEGSRLTVL.

The chain uses TRBV3-1 and TRBJ2-5; D perhaps matches TRBD1 (5 bases). V was shortened by 0 bases and J by 3 bases, with 8 bases between the two germline ends. Germline loops: CDR1 LGHDT, CDR2 YNNKEL (reference sequence). CDR3 size: 14 residues. This chain's CDR3 is CASSQDTGEETQYF. The CDR3 region has the DNA TGTGCCAGCAGCCAAGACACAGGTGAAGAGACCCAGTACTTC.

The CDR3 region is CATSIGRGPGNTIYF. The CDR3 bases are TGTGCCACCAGCATCGGGCGAGGGCCTGGAAACACCATATATTTT. The chain has TRBV15 and TRBJ1-3, with no clear D. The CDR3 is 15 residues long. With 4 bases removed from V and 2 bases from J, the gap between germline ends came to 12 bases. Germline V gene data show CDR1 as LNHNV and CDR2 as YYDKDF (reference sequence).

Ten or more counts support this clonotype. The chain employs TRBV5-1 and TRBJ2-3, with D possibly being TRBD1 or TRBD2 (6 bases each). This CDR3 region has 15 residues. Trimming pared 5 bases from V and 2 bases from J, leaving 15 bases between. CDR1 is SGHRS and CDR2 is YFSETQ in the germline V gene. This CDR3 is CASRVEGGITDTQYF. The CDR3 DNA is TGCGCCAGCAGAGTGGAGGGGGGAATCACAGATACGCAGTATTTT. Full variable domain (remainder filled in from reference TRBV5-1 and TRBJ2-3): KAGVTQTPRYLIKTRGQQVTLSCSPISGHRSVSWYQQTPGQGLQFLFEYFSETQRNKGNFPGRFSGRQFSNSRSEMNVSTLELGDSALYLCASRVEGGITDTQYFGPGTRLTVL.

The chain carries TRBV12-3 or TRBV12-4 and TRBJ2-3; 7 positions match TRBD1. The CDR3 runs 18 residues. V shed 1 base, J shed 2 bases, and the junction held 12 bases outside the gene matches. CDR3 DNA: TGTGCCAGCAGTTTAGACTCCGGGGCAGGGGGATACACAGATACGCAGTATTTT. As protein: CASSLDSGAGGYTDTQYF.

With regard to this clonotype: A read error is possible here, since a much larger clone lies one base away. This chain joins TRBV4-1 and TRBJ2-5, with TRBD2 identical over 9 bases. Germline-derived CDR1 and CDR2 are MGHRA and YSYEKL. This CDR3 contains 15 residues. After removal of 6 bases from V and 3 bases from J, the junction contained 8 bases not matched to a gene. The CDR3 sequence is CASSPMASGEETQYF. The DNA of the CDR3 is TGCGCCAGCAGTCCGATGGCTAGCGGGGAAGAGACCCAGTACTTC.

The count of this clonotype is one. Possible read error: a much larger clone is one base away. CDR3 sequence: CASSVTGGEDQPQHF. CDR3 sequence (DNA): TGCGCCAGCAGCGTTACAGGGGGCGAGGATCAGCCCCAGCATTTT. The chain combines TRBV5-1 with TRBJ1-5, with 9 bases identical to TRBD1. V shed 4 bases and J 5 bases; nucleotides not matched to a gene: 7. The CDR3 has 15 amino acids. Germline CDR1 reads SGHRS; CDR2 reads YFSETQ. Full variable domain (rest looked up from reference TRBV5-1 and TRBJ1-5): KAGVTQTPRYLIKTRGQQVTLSCSPISGHRSVSWYQQTPGQGLQFLFEYFSETQRNKGNFPGRFSGRQFSNSRSEMNVSTLELGDSALYLCASSVTGGEDQPQHFGDGTRLSIL.

The rearrangement links TRBV25-1 to TRBJ2-5, with 10 bases fitting TRBD2. Germline CDR1 is MGHDK and CDR2 is SYGVNS. V lost 2 bases to trimming and J lost 1 base; unmatched junction nucleotides: 10. The length of the CDR3 is 18 residues. The CDR3 here is CASSEGMRASGGQETQYF. The CDR3 bases are TGTGCCAGCAGTGAAGGAATGAGGGCTAGCGGGGGCCAAGAGACCCAGTACTTC.

This clonotype was seen many times. V and J are TRBV6-1 and TRBJ1-1; 8 bases agree with TRBD1. Germline V gene sequence: CDR1 MNHNS, CDR2 SASEGT. The CDR3 has 14 amino acids. Germline trimming cut 7 bases from V and 3 bases from J; bases unmatched to any gene: 7. The CDR3 DNA follows: TGTGCCAGCACCCAGACAGGGGCAGACACTGAAGCTTTCTTT. This codes for CASTQTGADTEAFF.